The 25 T cell receptor beta chains below were found in one sample sequenced in a study of blood T cells in healthy people across ages. The authors ran a second PCR of 7 to 11 cycles using a sample-barcoded 5' primer and a J-beta primer mix. In TCRdb, the 5' RACE reads were re-called with MiXCR into one record per CDR3 protein. The sample holds 650,000 to 1,000,000 distinct CDR3 sequences, about 34% seen once. Material: blood. The origin of the receptors is a man aged 18 to 29 in good health.

This rearrangement joins TRBV9 to TRBJ2-7, with 15 bases matching TRBD2. The length of the CDR3 is 20 residues. Trimming took 2 bases from V and 0 from J; bases not matched to a gene: 12. CDR1 and CDR2 from the germline V gene are SGDLS and YYNGEE. This chain's CDR3 is CASSVQPGTSGGLPSYEQYF. Here the CDR3 DNA reads TGTGCCAGCAGCGTCCAGCCCGGGACTAGCGGGGGGTTACCCTCCTACGAGCAGTACTTC.

This clonotype came up a few times. CDR3 DNA: TGCGCCAGCAGCTTGGACTCCACACCGACCCAGTACTTC. Translated, it gives CASSLDSTPTQYF. V is TRBV5-1 and J is TRBJ2-7, with D hard to call. The J call is in doubt because the DNA end fits TRBJ2-5 better. Germline V gene data show CDR1 as SGHRS and CDR2 as YFSETQ. CDR3 length: 13 amino acids.

In its sample, this clonotype was seen many times. The chain is built from TRBV12-3 or TRBV12-4 and TRBJ1-2; D is ambiguous. V dropped 6 bases and J dropped 4 bases, with 18 bases sitting between them. The length of the CDR3 is 15 residues. CDR3 DNA: TGTGCCAGCAGCAACTTTCCGGGTCACGGCTATGGCTACACCTTC. Its translation is CASSNFPGHGYGYTF.

The J gene is TRBJ2-3, the V gene TRBV27; 9 bases match TRBD2. CDR3 length: 18 residues. Germline V gene lookup returns CDR1 MNHEY and CDR2 SMNVEV (reference sequence). V shed 3 bases and J 4 bases; nucleotides not matched to a gene: 14. The CDR3 sequence: CASSFLGGGANVPDTQYF. In DNA, the CDR3 is TGTGCCAGCAGTTTTCTGGGCGGGGGGGCCAATGTCCCAGATACGCAGTATTTT.

This chain links TRBV7-9 with TRBJ2-5; 9 bases fit TRBD1. This CDR3 comprises 18 residues. V was clipped by 4 bases and J by 11 bases; unmatched bases: 23. CDR1 SEHNR and CDR2 FQNEAQ come from the germline V gene (reference sequence). The CDR3 protein is CASSSKGFTGTGRDEQYF. In DNA form, the CDR3 reads TGTGCCAGCAGCTCAAAGGGATTTACCGGGACAGGGAGGGATGAGCAGTACTTC.

This clonotype has more than one count but fewer than ten. The chain is built from TRBV6-6 and TRBJ1-1; D possibly corresponds to TRBD1 (6 bases). The CDR3 extends over 14 amino acids. The V end was cut by 6 bases, the J end by 1 base, with 12 bases between. Germline V gives CDR1 MNHNY, CDR2 SVGAGI (reference sequence). For the CDR3, the DNA is TGTGCCAGCAGACTCTTGGGACAGAACACTGAAGCTTTCTTT. This sequence encodes CASRLLGQNTEAFF.

In regard to this clonotype: It may be a read error: a sequence one base away is much more abundant. The rearrangement links TRBV27 to TRBJ2-5, with D perhaps TRBD2 (6 bases). The germline V gene has CDR1 MNHEY and CDR2 SMNVEV (reference sequence). V lost 0 bases and J 13 bases, leaving 15 bases between the germline ends. The CDR3 covers 13 residues. CDR3 protein: CASSLSPGTGWYF. The CDR3 bases are TGTGCCAGCAGTTTATCCCCCGGGACTGGATGGTACTTC.

This clonotype came up once. The chain joins TRBV7-2 to TRBJ1-4; D is possibly TRBD1 (5 bases). The length of the CDR3 is 13 residues. Per germline, CDR1 SGHTA and CDR2 FQGNSA. V lost 10 bases and J lost 2, with 11 bases in between. CDR3 sequence (DNA): TGTGCCACCCAGGGTTCGACTAATGAAAAACTGTTTTTT. It specifies CATQGSTNEKLFF.

This sequence joins TRBV5-1 and TRBJ1-2; TRBD1 agrees at 7 bases. V shed 1 base, J shed 4 bases, and the junction held 7 bases outside the gene matches. CDR3 length: 15 residues. The germline V gene encodes CDR1 SGHRS and CDR2 YFSETQ. The chain's CDR3 is CASSLYDRDPYGYTF. CDR3 coding DNA: TGCGCCAGCAGCTTGTATGACAGGGACCCCTATGGCTACACCTTC.

The chain carries TRBV27 and TRBJ2-5, with D unresolved. V lost 0 bases to trimming and J lost 11 bases, with 19 bases between them. There are 15 residues in the CDR3. CDR1 MNHEY and CDR2 SMNVEV come from the germline V gene (reference sequence). The CDR3 DNA is TGTGCCAGCAGTTTATCAGCTAGTATAACCAATGAGCAGTACTTC. Translating gives CASSLSASITNEQYF.

The V gene is TRBV2, the J gene TRBJ2-7; a weak D match, TRBD1 (5 bases). Germline CDR1 reads SNHLY; CDR2 reads FYNNEI. The CDR3 covers 14 residues. V was cut by 7 bases and J by 4 bases, with 17 bases left in between. This CDR3 reads CASIDRSFRYEQYF. CDR3 sequence (DNA): TGTGCCAGCATCGACAGAAGTTTTCGGTACGAGCAGTACTTC.

This sequence joins TRBV7-2 and TRBJ1-1, with 9 bases aligning to TRBD1. The CDR3 length is 14 residues. Germline CDR1 SGHTA, CDR2 FQGNSA. V lost 5 bases to trimming and J lost 3 bases; unmatched junction nucleotides: 4. The CDR3 loop reads CASSETGGDTEAFF. In DNA, the CDR3 is TGTGCCAGCAGCGAGACAGGGGGGGACACTGAAGCTTTCTTT.

The chain is built from TRBV21-1 and TRBJ1-2; the table gives TRBD1 as D, unverified against the DNA. TRBV21-1 is assigned pseudogene status. The CDR3 extends over 18 amino acids. The CDR3 here is CASSKGGTPLLINYGYTF. CDR3 bases: TGTGCCAGCAGCAAAGGCGGAACCCCCTTATTAATTAACTATGGCTACACCTTC.

V is TRBV12-3 or TRBV12-4 and J is TRBJ1-2; 7 bases agree with TRBD1. The junction had 8 bases not matched to a gene; V was cut back by 5 bases and J by 2 bases. The CDR3 runs to 15 residues. The CDR3 coding sequence is TGTGCCAGCAGTCCTATGGACAGGCTAAACTATGGCTACACCTTC. Its translation: CASSPMDRLNYGYTF.

Notes on this clonotype: One end of the junction is discordant with germline, which a read error may explain. V and J are TRBV12-3 or TRBV12-4 and TRBJ2-1, with D perhaps TRBD1 (7 bases). This CDR3 spans 14 amino acids. The CDR3 here is CTSSTSRGWDEQFF. The DNA of the CDR3 is TGTACCAGCAGCACTAGCAGGGGGTGGGATGAGCAGTTCTTC.

J is TRBJ1-5 and V is TRBV20-1, with 7 bases identical to TRBD1. Trimming cost V 3 bases and J 6 bases; bases outside gene matches: 14. Germline V gene data show CDR1 as DFQATT and CDR2 as SNEGSKA (reference sequence). The CDR3 extends over 16 amino acids. CDR3 DNA sequence: TGCAGTGCTAGCCCTCCCCTACAGGGGATCGGTCAGCCCCAGCATTTT. Protein: CSASPPLQGIGQPQHF.

The CDR3 sequence is CASSSPQQGIVAEAFF. CDR3 nucleotides: TGTGCCAGCAGCTCTCCGCAGCAGGGTATTGTCGCTGAAGCTTTCTTT. The rearrangement joins TRBV27 to TRBJ1-1; D is possibly TRBD1 (5 bases). The length of the CDR3 is 16 residues. Germline V lookup: CDR1 MNHEY, CDR2 SMNVEV (reference sequence). The ends were cut back, 6 bases at V and 6 bases at J, with 23 bases in the middle.

The chain couples TRBV5-6 to TRBJ1-5; no firm D call. The CDR3 consists of 14 residues. Trimming stripped 5 bases from V and 2 bases from J, with 11 bases between. CDR1 and CDR2 (germline): SGHDT, YYEEEE. Written as DNA, the CDR3 is TGTGCCAGCAGGTTCTGGGGTGGCAATCAGCCCCAGCATTTT. It is translated as CASRFWGGNQPQHF. The full variable domain, with the rest looked up from reference TRBV5-6 and TRBJ1-5, is DAGVTQSPTHLIKTRGQQVTLRCSPKSGHDTVSWYQQALGQGPQFIFQYYEEEERQRGNFPDRFSGHQFPNYSSELNVNALLLGDSALYLCASRFWGGNQPQHFGDGTRLSIL.

This clonotype has ten or more counts. The CDR3 nucleotides read TGCAGTGCTAGCCTCCAGGAGACCCAGTACTTC. It is translated as CSASLQETQYF. This rearrangement joins TRBV20-1 to TRBJ2-5; D unclear. V dropped 3 bases and J dropped 5 bases, with 7 bases sitting between them. This CDR3 contains 11 residues. The germline V gene encodes CDR1 DFQATT and CDR2 SNEGSKA (reference sequence).

The chain uses TRBV6-6 and TRBJ1-5, with a tentative D call TRBD1 (5 bases). In germline, CDR1 is MNHNY, CDR2 SVGAGI (reference sequence). The CDR3 runs 13 residues. Deletions cut 6 bases from V and 6 bases from J, with 12 bases between. CDR3 in DNA: TGTGCCAGCAGGCCGGGGGTCACTCAGCCCCAGCATTTT. Translation gives CASRPGVTQPQHF.

This clonotype came up many times. The chain couples TRBV12-3 or TRBV12-4 to TRBJ2-5; the match to TRBD2 covers 13 bases. The CDR3 runs 19 residues. V dropped 7 bases and J dropped 1; count of bases not matched to a gene: 15. The CDR3 protein is CASNKLAGGTIALQETQYF. The CDR3 bases are TGTGCCAGCAACAAACTAGCGGGGGGGACGATTGCCCTCCAAGAGACCCAGTACTTC.

This clonotype came up a few times. This chain connects TRBV5-1 to TRBJ2-7; 9 bases align to TRBD1. With V trimmed by 5 bases and J by 0 bases, 6 bases remained unmatched. Germline V gives CDR1 SGHRS, CDR2 YFSETQ. The CDR3 spans 15 residues. CDR3 bases: TGCGCCAGCAGACGGGACAGGGCGGGCTCCTACGAGCAGTACTTC. Residues: CASRRDRAGSYEQYF.

The sample holds a few counts of this clonotype. This chain joins TRBV10-3 and TRBJ1-1, with D possibly being TRBD1 (6 bases). Germline-derived CDR1 and CDR2 are ENHRY and SYGVKD. This CDR3 contains 14 residues. V was trimmed by 2 bases and J by 2 bases, leaving 9 bases between them. DNA for the CDR3: TGTGCCATCAGTGAGCAACAGGGAAACACTGAAGCTTTCTTT. Its protein is CAISEQQGNTEAFF.

This clonotype was counted between two and nine times. This chain uses TRBV7-2 with TRBJ2-3, with D perhaps TRBD2 (6 bases). Trimming took off 8 bases at V and 2 bases at J, with 11 bases between the two ends. This CDR3 is built from 13 residues. Germline-derived CDR1 and CDR2 are SGHTA and FQGNSA. DNA for the CDR3: TGTGCCAGCGGGGACTTATACACAGATACGCAGTATTTT. Its translation: CASGDLYTDTQYF.

V is TRBV7-9 and J is TRBJ1-5; D unclear. There are 18 residues in the CDR3. Germline V lookup: CDR1 SEHNR, CDR2 FQNEAQ (reference sequence). V was pared by 4 bases and J by 0 bases, with 19 bases between. CDR3 sequence: CASSSGIKGATSNQPQHF. CDR3 nucleotide sequence: TGTGCCAGCAGCTCCGGTATTAAAGGTGCAACTAGCAATCAGCCCCAGCATTTT.